This section outlines one T cell receptor (beta chain) sequence together with its context. The data derive from a study of patients and donors after allogeneic stem cell transplantation. This CDR3 region has 17 residues. The V gene's germline CDR1 is MNHNY and CDR2 SVGAGI (reference sequence). Trimming took 4 bases from V and 0 from J, leaving 18 bases between them. One entry per CDR3 protein results from TCRdb running MiXCR on the RT-PCR reads. The sample lists over 25,000 distinct CDR3 sequences; about two fifths were seen once. V and J are TRBV6-6 and TRBJ1-1, with D hard to call. The sequencing input was blood, either unsorted or a sorted T cell fraction (not recorded which). This clonotype was obtained from a human donor who was either an allogeneic HSCT recipient or a stem cell or donor lymphocyte infusion donor (not recorded which). It is not recorded whose cells these are; they may come from a transplant donor. For the CDR3, the DNA is TGTGCCAGCAGTTCCCCCCAGGCGATACCAATGAACACTGAAGCTTTCTTT. Residues: CASSSPQAIPMNTEAFF.